This T cell receptor beta chain emerged from a study of CXCR3-negative and CXCR3-positive naive CD8 T cells. General study results and limits: Both of the naive subsets showed about the same high diversity, but memory CD8+ cells had much less. Surface CD5 matched across naive subsets, and TRB CDR3 properties served to infer TCR strength.

This CDR3 contains 14 residues. The germline gives CDR1 SGDLS, CDR2 YYNGEE. Per CD8+ T cell subset, triplicate sorts of 310,000 or so cells each were done. In preparing the TRB cDNA libraries, 5' RACE with UMI labels was used. TCRdb reprocessed the 5' RACE reads, keeping one entry per CDR3 protein, no DNA. This sample's table has 100,000 to 150,000 distinct CDR3 sequences. As for this clonotype: Its antigen remains unidentified.

What was sequenced was naive CXCR3- CD8+ T cells from blood. Indicated subset: CD45RO-CCR7+CD27+CD95- naive CD8+ T cells lacking CXCR3 (TNR3-). The V call is TRBV9, the J call TRBJ1-2. This receptor was taken from a human donor in good health. Some clones in this sample may be carry-over from other donors' samples. The CDR3: CASTPTSVGYGYTF. Drawing the rest from reference TRBV9 and TRBJ1-2, the complete variable domain is DSGVTQTPKHLITATGQRVTLRCSPRSGDLSVYWYQQSLDQGLQFLIQYYNGEERAKGNILERFSAQQFPDLHSELNLSSLELGDSALYFCASTPTSVGYGYTFGSGTRLTVV.